These 21 T cell receptor beta chains share one sample of origin, sequenced in a study of OX40 agonist ivuxolimab in advanced cancers. Here immunoSEQ multiplex PCR was the method, and the copy in TCRdb shows in-frame clones only, minus some. The table lists around 35,000 clones, 65% to 80% of them singletons. The material sequenced was CD4+ or CD8+ T cells sorted from blood, taken in a trial of the OX40 agonist ivuxolimab. These receptors were obtained from an adult with an advanced solid tumor such as melanoma, head and neck, liver or kidney cancer.

This clone was detected a few times. The rearrangement uses TRBV6-1 and TRBJ1-3; the D gene is possibly TRBD1 (6 bases). The CDR3 covers 15 residues. Germline loops: CDR1 MNHNS, CDR2 SASEGT. With 6 bases removed from V and 4 bases from J, the gap between germline ends came to 16 bases. For the CDR3, the DNA is TGTGCCAGCAGGGACACAGGGAAATCCGGAAACACCATATATTTT. It yields the protein CASRDTGKSGNTIYF.

This sequence joins TRBV5-6 and TRBJ1-5; D uncertain. The CDR3 runs to 13 residues. Between the trimmed V and J ends, which lost 4 bases and 6 bases, there was a span of 11 bases. Germline V gene data show CDR1 as SGHDT and CDR2 as YYEEEE. In DNA form, the CDR3 reads TGTGCCAGCAGCGCAGGCTTGGGTCAGCCCCAGCATTTT. Residues: CASSAGLGQPQHF.

The chain joins TRBV6-5 to TRBJ1-5; no clear D gene. V shed 4 bases and J shed 5 bases, with 9 bases lying between them. The CDR3 spans 13 residues. The germline V gene encodes CDR1 MNHEY and CDR2 SVGAGI. The CDR3 sequence: CASSSDRYQPQHF. The CDR3 DNA reads TGTGCCAGCAGTTCCGACCGGTATCAGCCCCAGCATTTT.

The gene calls are TRBV5-1 and TRBJ2-7; 10 bases match TRBD2. V lost 4 bases to trimming and J lost 3 bases; unmatched junction nucleotides: 7. The CDR3 totals 15 residues. The V gene's germline CDR1 is SGHRS and CDR2 YFSETQ. The CDR3 DNA reads as TGCGCCAGCAGCCCTAGCGGGGGCCCTAACTACGAGCAGTACTTC. Translation gives CASSPSGGPNYEQYF.

This clone has more than one count but fewer than ten. V and J are TRBV30 and TRBJ1-6; 8 bases line up with TRBD1. V dropped 7 bases and J dropped 9; count of bases not matched to a gene: 11. CDR3 length: 14 residues. CDR1 is GTSNPN, CDR2 SVGIG, per germline (reference sequence). CDR3 in amino acids: CALHSGGIGSPLHF. DNA for the CDR3: TGTGCCTTACACTCAGGGGGCATAGGTTCACCCCTCCACTTT.

This clone was recorded once. V is TRBV10-3 and J is TRBJ2-6; D is perhaps TRBD1 (5 bases). From germline, CDR1 is ENHRY and CDR2 SYGVKD. The CDR3 extends over 14 amino acids. V shed 6 bases and J shed 1 base, with 7 bases lying between them. The CDR3 DNA is TGTGCCATCAGCGACAGTTCTGGGGCCAACGTCCTGACTTTC. The encoded protein is CAISDSSGANVLTF.

In this sample, this clone turned up once. V is TRBV5-5 and J is TRBJ1-4; D is unresolved. With 3 bases removed from V and 8 bases from J, the gap between germline ends came to 14 bases. From germline, CDR1 is SGHKS and CDR2 YYEKEE (reference sequence). The CDR3 length is 14 residues. The CDR3 region has the DNA TGTGCCAGCAGCTCACCGGAGTTAGGGGAAAAACTGTTTTTT. It specifies CASSSPELGEKLFF. The full variable domain, rest sourced from reference TRBV5-5 and TRBJ1-4, is DAGVTQSPTHLIKTRGQQVTLRCSPISGHKSVSWYQQVLGQGPQFIFQYYEKEERGRGNFPDRFSARQFPNYSSELNVNALLLGDSALYLCASSSPELGEKLFFGSGTQLSVL.

The chain carries TRBV2 and TRBJ2-4; D is unclear. Deletions cut 2 bases from V and 7 bases from J, with 9 bases between. Germline loops: CDR1 SNHLY, CDR2 FYNNEI. This CDR3 is 13 amino acids long. The CDR3 nucleotides are TGTGCCAGCAGTGAATTCAACCAGAACATTCAGTACTTC. Its translation is CASSEFNQNIQYF.

The chain links TRBV5-1 to TRBJ2-3; D gene ambiguous. Germline V gene sequence: CDR1 SGHRS, CDR2 YFSETQ. The length of the CDR3 is 14 residues. V lost 0 bases and J 4 bases, leaving 9 bases between the germline ends. The CDR3 spells CASSLGVVADTQYF. CDR3 bases: TGCGCCAGCAGCTTGGGGGTGGTAGCAGATACGCAGTATTTT.

CDR3 sequence reads: CASSLQGRNQPQHF. The CDR3 DNA follows: TGTGCCAGCAGTTTACAGGGCAGGAATCAGCCCCAGCATTTT. The chain is built from TRBV27 and TRBJ1-5; D might be TRBD1 (5 bases). Germline values: CDR1 MNHEY, CDR2 SMNVEV (reference sequence). CDR3 length: 14 amino acids. Trimming cost V 2 bases and J 4 bases, with 9 bases left between them.

V usage is TRBV6-5 and J usage is TRBJ2-7; D may be TRBD1 (6 bases). This CDR3 contains 13 residues. Germline CDR1 is MNHEY and CDR2 is SVGAGI. V lost 3 bases to trimming and J lost 5 bases, with 11 bases between them. The CDR3 DNA reads as TGTGCCAGCAGTTATACTACAGGGAACGAGCAGTACTTC. It yields the protein CASSYTTGNEQYF.

The rearrangement uses TRBV27 and TRBJ1-1, with 8 bases matching TRBD1. The J segment lost 7 bases and the V segment lost 4 bases, leaving 14 bases of the junction unmatched. From germline, CDR1 is MNHEY and CDR2 SMNVEV (reference sequence). CDR3 length: 16 residues. The CDR3 reads CASSYRPGSDRVEAFF. The CDR3 DNA follows: TGTGCCAGCAGTTATCGCCCCGGCTCGGACAGGGTTGAAGCTTTCTTT.

The chain employs TRBV29-1 and TRBJ2-7; TRBD2 agrees at 9 bases. Germline CDR1 reads SQVTM; CDR2 reads ANQGSEA. The CDR3 runs to 15 residues. Trimming removed 1 base from V and 2 bases from J; junction bases left unmatched: 6. Written as DNA, the CDR3 is TGCAGCGTTGAAGTATTGGGACTAGCTCCCTACGAGCAGTACTTC. This translates into CSVEVLGLAPYEQYF.

This clone was found once. The chain links TRBV30 to TRBJ1-4; the match to TRBD1 covers 7 bases. Germline CDR1 is GTSNPN and CDR2 is SVGIG (reference sequence). J gave up 4 bases and V 0 bases, and 14 bases lay outside the gene matches. This CDR3 comprises 18 residues. The CDR3, as DNA: TGTGCCTGGAGTGTACGTCGCCCGGGGGACAGAGTTAATGAAAAACTGTTTTTT. This encodes CAWSVRRPGDRVNEKLFF.

V usage is TRBV7-9 and J usage is TRBJ2-3; TRBD2 is a possible D gene (5 bases). The germline CDR1 and CDR2 sequences are SEHNR and FQNEAQ (reference sequence). This CDR3 comprises 13 residues. Trimming shortened V by 4 bases and J by 2 bases, and 7 bases separated the two germline ends. The CDR3 DNA sequence: TGTGCCAGCAGCTGGGAGTCCACAGATACGCAGTATTTT. Protein: CASSWESTDTQYF.

This rearrangement joins TRBV27 to TRBJ1-6; 9 nucleotides align to TRBD1. The trim removed 2 bases at V and 10 bases at J, leaving 9 bases unmatched. The length of the CDR3 is 16 residues. The germline gives CDR1 MNHEY, CDR2 SMNVEV (reference sequence). CDR3 nucleotide sequence: TGTGCCAGCAGTTTACTAACGGGACAGGGTAGCTCACCCCTCCACTTT. Protein sequence: CASSLLTGQGSSPLHF.

J is TRBJ1-1 and V is TRBV11-2; 8 bases match TRBD1. This CDR3 region has 18 residues. Germline V lookup: CDR1 SGHAT, CDR2 FQNNGV. J lost 7 bases, V lost 5 bases, and 21 bases had no gene match. CDR3 coding DNA: TGTGCCAGCAGCCCTATACTCGGACAGGGATTTCCCCTACTTGAAGCTTTCTTT. It specifies CASSPILGQGFPLLEAFF.

J is TRBJ1-2 and V is TRBV6-6, with D possibly being TRBD1 (5 bases). This CDR3 is 12 amino acids long. The V end was cut by 10 bases, the J end by 1 base, with 10 bases between. Germline values: CDR1 MNHNY, CDR2 SVGAGI (reference sequence). The CDR3 sequence: CATKQGNYGYTF. DNA for the CDR3: TGTGCCACCAAGCAGGGTAACTATGGCTACACCTTC.

The gene calls are TRBV6-6 and TRBJ1-5; D gene uncertain. CDR3 length: 15 residues. Per the germline V gene, CDR1 is MNHNY and CDR2 is SVGAGI (reference sequence). The V end was cut by 7 bases, the J end by 0 bases, with 13 bases between. The CDR3 loop reads CASTPDRFSNQPQHF. In nucleotides, the CDR3 is TGTGCCAGCACCCCAGACCGTTTTAGCAATCAGCCCCAGCATTTT.

The chain employs TRBV4-1 and TRBJ1-1; tentatively, D is TRBD1 (6 bases). With 6 bases removed from V and 3 bases from J, the gap between germline ends came to 14 bases. Germline-derived CDR1 and CDR2 are MGHRA and YSYEKL. This CDR3 is 14 amino acids long. The CDR3, as DNA: TGCGCCAGCAGAAACAGGGCGGAGGACACTGAAGCTTTCTTT. Translation gives CASRNRAEDTEAFF.

The chain couples TRBV5-6 to TRBJ1-1; TRBD1 might be the D (6 bases). The CDR3 is 16 residues long. Trimming left V 2 bases short and J 1 base short, with 15 bases between. Germline lookup yields CDR1 SGHDT and CDR2 YYEEEE. The CDR3 reads CASSLPQTGWNTEAFF. The CDR3 DNA follows: TGTGCCAGCAGCTTACCTCAGACAGGATGGAACACTGAAGCTTTCTTT.